Listed here are 20 T cell receptor beta chains from one sample, sequenced in a study of blood T cell repertoires in COVID-19. The method was immunoSEQ multiplex PCR; TCRdb's version includes in-frame clones alone and lacks a portion of them. This repertoire shows about 190,000 clones, more than 65% found once; its top ten account for about a sixth. The sample taken for sequencing was PBMCs or T cells enriched from blood (not recorded which). The source of these receptors is a woman aged 50 to 60 with acute COVID-19.

The gene calls are TRBV6-1 and TRBJ1-5; D gene ambiguous. CDR1 and CDR2 from the germline V gene are MNHNS and SASEGT. Trimming left V 2 bases short and J 1 base short, with 9 bases between. The CDR3 length is 15 residues. The CDR3 DNA is TGTGCCAGCAGTGAATACCGAGGGAGCAATCAGCCCCAGCATTTT. This encodes CASSEYRGSNQPQHF.

The gene calls are TRBV28 and TRBJ1-4, with TRBD1 as a possible D gene (5 bases). The germline CDR1 and CDR2 sequences are MDHEN and SYDVKM. CDR3 length: 15 residues. With 1 base removed from V and 2 bases from J, the gap between germline ends came to 8 bases. The CDR3 protein is CASSLYRQTNEKLFF. CDR3 coding DNA: TGTGCCAGCAGTTTATATAGACAGACTAATGAAAAACTGTTTTTT.

In this sample, this clone turned up once. This chain links TRBV19 with TRBJ2-5; no reliable D call. Germline-derived CDR1 and CDR2 are LNHDA and SQIVND (reference sequence). The CDR3 consists of 12 residues. V was clipped by 11 bases and J by 5 bases, with 15 bases between them. The CDR3 region has the DNA TGTGCCCGCCGCACGGTCCGGGAGACCCAGTACTTC. Translation: CARRTVRETQYF.

The chain carries TRBV7-2 and TRBJ2-1, with a weak D call TRBD1 (6 bases). The CDR3 is 15 amino acids. V was cut by 1 base and J by 7 bases, with 14 bases left in between. Looked up from germline, CDR1 is SGHTA and CDR2 is FQGNSA. CDR3 region: CASSLGPQGTNEQFF. DNA for the CDR3: TGTGCCAGCAGCTTAGGCCCACAGGGTACTAATGAGCAGTTCTTC. Variable domain in full (rest from reference TRBV7-2 and TRBJ2-1): GAGVSQSPSNKVTEKGKDVELRCDPISGHTALYWYRQSLGQGLEFLIYFQGNSAPDKSGLPSDRFSAERTGGSVSTLTIQRTQQEDSAVYLCASSLGPQGTNEQFFGPGTRLTVL.

The chain combines TRBV6-2 or TRBV6-3 with TRBJ1-1; D uncertain. CDR1 is MNHEY, CDR2 SVGEGT, per germline. Deletions cut 5 bases from V and 6 bases from J, with 7 bases between. CDR3 length equals 11 residues. The CDR3 sequence: CASSTTSEAFF. DNA for the CDR3: TGTGCCAGCAGTACAACGTCTGAAGCTTTCTTT.

This clone has just a few counts. The chain carries TRBV28 and TRBJ1-1, with D maybe TRBD1 (6 bases). This CDR3 has 16 amino acids. Germline assignment: CDR1 MDHEN and CDR2 SYDVKM. V was cut by 6 bases and J by 4 bases, with 21 bases left in between. CDR3 nucleotides: TGTGCCAGCAGGCAACCCCCGGGGGGGGGCGGCACTGAAGCTTTCTTT. It yields the protein CASRQPPGGGGTEAFF.

CDR3 in DNA: TGTGCCAGCAGTTTGTTTACAGGGGGAGAAGCTTTCTTT. Encoded protein: CASSLFTGGEAFF. The chain combines TRBV27 with TRBJ1-1; 8 bases map to TRBD1. V gave up 3 bases and J gave up 8 bases; unmatched junction bases: 5. Per germline, CDR1 MNHEY and CDR2 SMNVEV (reference sequence). This CDR3 has 13 amino acids.

This chain connects TRBV11-2 to TRBJ2-1, with TRBD1 matching 10 bases. The CDR3 has 16 residues. Germline V gene lookup returns CDR1 SGHAT and CDR2 FQNNGV. The trim removed 1 base at V and 6 bases at J, leaving 6 bases unmatched. The CDR3 sequence: CASSLARTGGGNEQFF. Here the CDR3 DNA reads TGTGCCAGCAGCTTAGCCCGGACAGGGGGAGGCAATGAGCAGTTCTTC.

In its sample, this clone was seen a few times. This chain uses TRBV10-3 with TRBJ2-3; 13 bases match TRBD2. This CDR3 is 16 amino acids long. CDR1 ENHRY and CDR2 SYGVKD come from the germline V gene. V gave up 5 bases and J gave up 1 base; unmatched junction bases: 3. In DNA, the CDR3 is TGTGCCATCAGTCCCGGACTAGCGGGGGGCACAGATACGCAGTATTTT. Its translation is CAISPGLAGGTDTQYF.

For the CDR3, the DNA is TGTGCCAGCAGCCCGAAACTAGCGGGGGGATGGGATAGCACAGATACGCAGTATTTT. The encoded protein is CASSPKLAGGWDSTDTQYF. The chain employs TRBV7-2 and TRBJ2-3; 12 bases are a match to TRBD2. This CDR3 is built from 19 residues. Germline V lookup: CDR1 SGHTA, CDR2 FQGNSA. The V segment lost 5 bases and the J segment 0 bases; nucleotides outside the gene matches: 12.

This chain joins TRBV9 and TRBJ2-3; 10 positions match TRBD1. V lost 3 bases, J lost 3 bases, and 4 bases stayed unmatched. Per the germline V gene, CDR1 is SGDLS and CDR2 is YYNGEE. The CDR3 sequence is 15 residues long. The CDR3 sequence: CASSGRQGATDTQYF. CDR3 sequence (DNA): TGTGCCAGCAGCGGCCGACAGGGGGCTACAGATACGCAGTATTTT.

This chain joins TRBV9 and TRBJ1-1; a weak D match, TRBD1 (6 bases). V was shortened by 4 bases and J by 2 bases, with 12 bases between the two germline ends. Germline CDR1 reads SGDLS; CDR2 reads YYNGEE. This CDR3 has 14 residues. CDR3 nucleotide sequence: TGTGCCAGCAGCTCGCGGACAGCAAACACTGAAGCTTTCTTT. This codes for CASSSRTANTEAFF.

The table lists this clone with a few counts. The chain links TRBV5-1 to TRBJ1-3, with D hard to call. This CDR3 has 15 amino acids. With 3 bases removed from V and 4 bases from J, the gap between germline ends came to 14 bases. The V gene's germline CDR1 is SGHRS and CDR2 YFSETQ. The CDR3 DNA reads as TGCGCCAGCAGCTCCCACCCGACAAACGGAAACACCATATATTTT. Translated: CASSSHPTNGNTIYF.

The chain uses TRBV19 and TRBJ2-1; 8 bases line up with TRBD2. Germline assignment: CDR1 LNHDA and CDR2 SQIVND (reference sequence). Trimming cost V 7 bases and J 16 bases; bases outside gene matches: 9. CDR3 length: 11 amino acids. The CDR3 DNA is TGTGCCAGTATTGGAGCGGGGGCGATATTCTTC. As protein: CASIGAGAIFF.

This clone was counted a few times. The J gene is TRBJ2-1, the V gene TRBV9; 9 bases are a match to TRBD1. The CDR3 length is 17 residues. CDR1 is SGDLS, CDR2 YYNGEE, per germline. V shed 4 bases, J shed 6 bases, and the junction held 14 bases outside the gene matches. In DNA, the CDR3 is TGTGCCAGCAGCACCGTCTCGAGGGGGACAGGGAGCAATGAGCAGTTCTTC. Its protein is CASSTVSRGTGSNEQFF.

The sample holds a few counts of this clone. The rearrangement joins TRBV5-1 to TRBJ2-1; 14 positions agree with TRBD2. The CDR3 consists of 15 residues. V gave up 3 bases and J gave up 10 bases; unmatched junction bases: 6. CDR1 is SGHRS and CDR2 is YFSETQ in the germline V gene. DNA of the CDR3: TGCGCCAGCAGCTCGACTAGCGGGGGGGCCTGGGAGCAGTTCTTC. Residues: CASSSTSGGAWEQFF.

This clone has just one count. This chain uses TRBV7-6 with TRBJ2-3, with 13 positions matching TRBD2. Looked up from germline, CDR1 is SGHVS and CDR2 is FNYEAQ. The CDR3 is 14 residues long. V was pared by 8 bases and J by 4 bases, with 3 bases of the junction left unmatched. The chain's CDR3 is CASGTSGVPDTQYF. The CDR3, as DNA: TGTGCCAGCGGGACTAGCGGGGTGCCAGATACGCAGTATTTT.

This chain links TRBV19 with TRBJ2-3, with 7 bases identical to TRBD2. V gave up 9 bases and J gave up 4 bases; unmatched junction bases: 13. Germline CDR1 and CDR2: LNHDA and SQIVND (reference sequence). This CDR3 region has 15 residues. CDR3 nucleotide sequence: TGTGCCAGCACGCTCCGGGGGGACCGACCAGATACGCAGTATTTT. Translation: CASTLRGDRPDTQYF. The full variable domain, completed using reference TRBV19 and TRBJ2-3, is DGGITQSPKYLFRKEGQNVTLSCEQNLNHDAMYWYRQDPGQGLRLIYYSQIVNDFQKGDIAEGYSVSREKKESFPLTVTSAQKNPTAFYLCASTLRGDRPDTQYFGPGTRLTVL.

In DNA form, the CDR3 reads TGTGCCAGCAGTTCGACAGGGGATACGCAGTATTTT. Its translation: CASSSTGDTQYF. This chain links TRBV28 with TRBJ2-3, with TRBD1 matching 7 bases. This CDR3 contains 12 residues. V was pared by 4 bases and J by 6 bases, with 1 base of the junction left unmatched. CDR1 MDHEN and CDR2 SYDVKM come from the germline V gene.

The V and J genes are TRBV28 and TRBJ1-5; D perhaps matches TRBD1 (6 bases). This CDR3 is 15 amino acids long. V lost 6 bases to trimming and J lost 0 bases, with 12 bases between them. Germline CDR1 is MDHEN and CDR2 is SYDVKM. As DNA, the CDR3 is TGTGCCAGCAGCCAAGGGACATATAGCAATCAGCCCCAGCATTTT. This sequence encodes CASSQGTYSNQPQHF.